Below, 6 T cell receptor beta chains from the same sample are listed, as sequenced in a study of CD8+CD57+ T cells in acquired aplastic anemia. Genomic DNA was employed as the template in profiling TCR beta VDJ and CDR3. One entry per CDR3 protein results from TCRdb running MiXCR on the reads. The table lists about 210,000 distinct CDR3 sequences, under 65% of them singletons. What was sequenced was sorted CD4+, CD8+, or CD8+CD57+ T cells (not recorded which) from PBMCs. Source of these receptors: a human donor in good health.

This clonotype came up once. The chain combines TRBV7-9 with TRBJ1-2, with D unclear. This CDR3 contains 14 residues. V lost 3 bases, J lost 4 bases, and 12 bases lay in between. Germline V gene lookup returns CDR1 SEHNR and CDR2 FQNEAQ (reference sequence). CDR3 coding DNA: TGTGCCAGCAGCTTGGTAAGGGATGCCTATGGCTACACCTTC. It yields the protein CASSLVRDAYGYTF.

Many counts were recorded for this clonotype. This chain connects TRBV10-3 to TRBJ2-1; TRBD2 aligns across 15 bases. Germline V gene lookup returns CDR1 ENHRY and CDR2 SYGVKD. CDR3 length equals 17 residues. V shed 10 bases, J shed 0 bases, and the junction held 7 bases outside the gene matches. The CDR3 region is CATWGTSGGSSYNEQFF. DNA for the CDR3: TGTGCCACATGGGGGACTAGCGGGGGGTCCTCCTACAATGAGCAGTTCTTC.

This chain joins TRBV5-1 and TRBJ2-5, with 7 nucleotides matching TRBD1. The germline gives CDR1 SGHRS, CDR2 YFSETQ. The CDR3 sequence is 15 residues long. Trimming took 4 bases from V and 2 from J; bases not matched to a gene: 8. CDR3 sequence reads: CASSLGQTIQETQYF. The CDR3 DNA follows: TGCGCCAGCAGCCTGGGACAGACGATTCAAGAGACCCAGTACTTC.

The CDR3 region has the DNA TGTGCCAGCAGCCCGCAGGGTTGGGGCACTGAAGCTTTCTTT. Translated, it gives CASSPQGWGTEAFF. The rearrangement joins TRBV7-9 to TRBJ1-1; D might be TRBD1 (5 bases). V was clipped by 5 bases and J by 4 bases, with 14 bases between them. This CDR3 spans 14 amino acids. Germline-derived CDR1 and CDR2 are SEHNR and FQNEAQ (reference sequence).

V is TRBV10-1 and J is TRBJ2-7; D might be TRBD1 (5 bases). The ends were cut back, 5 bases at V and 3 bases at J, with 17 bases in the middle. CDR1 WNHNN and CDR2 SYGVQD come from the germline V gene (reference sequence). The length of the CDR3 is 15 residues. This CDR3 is CASSPKTGGFYEQYF. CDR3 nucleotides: TGCGCCAGCAGTCCCAAAACAGGTGGCTTCTACGAGCAGTACTTC.

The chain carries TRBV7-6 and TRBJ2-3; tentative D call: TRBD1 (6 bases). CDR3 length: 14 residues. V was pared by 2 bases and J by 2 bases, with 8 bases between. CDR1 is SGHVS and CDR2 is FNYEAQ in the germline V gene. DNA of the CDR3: TGTGCCAGCAGCTTAAACAGGGCCACAGATACGCAGTATTTT. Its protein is CASSLNRATDTQYF.